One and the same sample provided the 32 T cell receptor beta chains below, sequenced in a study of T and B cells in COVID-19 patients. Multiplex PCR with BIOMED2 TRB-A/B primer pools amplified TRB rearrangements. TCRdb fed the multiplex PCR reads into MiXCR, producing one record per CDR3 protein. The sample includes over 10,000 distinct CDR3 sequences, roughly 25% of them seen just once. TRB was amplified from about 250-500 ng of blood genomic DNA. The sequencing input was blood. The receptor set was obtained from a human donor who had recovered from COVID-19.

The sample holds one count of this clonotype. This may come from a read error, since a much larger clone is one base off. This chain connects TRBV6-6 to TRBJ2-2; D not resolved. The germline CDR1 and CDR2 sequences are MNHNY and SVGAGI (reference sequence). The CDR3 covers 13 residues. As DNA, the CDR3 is TGTGCCAGCAGTTACTCAGCAACCGAGGAGCTGTTTTTT. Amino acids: CASSYSATEELFF.

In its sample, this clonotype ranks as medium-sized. This CDR3 reads CASSGRDRGVNEKLFF. The CDR3 DNA follows: TGTGCCAGTAGCGGCCGGGACAGGGGAGTTAATGAAAAACTGTTTTTT. The rearrangement uses TRBV19 and TRBJ1-4; 10 bases are a match to TRBD1. The CDR3 covers 16 residues. V was clipped by 6 bases and J by 4 bases; unmatched bases: 8. Germline V gene lookup returns CDR1 LNHDA and CDR2 SQIVND (reference sequence). Supplemented by reference TRBV19 and TRBJ1-4, the full variable domain reads DGGITQSPKYLFRKEGQNVTLSCEQNLNHDAMYWYRQDPGQGLRLIYYSQIVNDFQKGDIAEGYSVSREKKESFPLTVTSAQKNPTAFYLCASSGRDRGVNEKLFFGSGTQLSVL.

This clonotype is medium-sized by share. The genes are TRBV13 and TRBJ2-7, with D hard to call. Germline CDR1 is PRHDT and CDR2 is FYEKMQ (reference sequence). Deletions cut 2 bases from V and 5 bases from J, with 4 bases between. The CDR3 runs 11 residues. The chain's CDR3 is CASSLSNEQYF. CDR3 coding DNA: TGTGCCAGCAGCTTAAGTAACGAGCAGTACTTC.

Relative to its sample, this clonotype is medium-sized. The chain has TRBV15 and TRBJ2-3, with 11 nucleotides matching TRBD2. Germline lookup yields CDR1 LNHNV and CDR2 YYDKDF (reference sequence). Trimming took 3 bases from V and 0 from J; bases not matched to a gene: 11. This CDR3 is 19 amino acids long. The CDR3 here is CATSRTVLTSGSSTDTQYF. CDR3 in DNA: TGTGCCACCAGCAGGACCGTATTAACTAGCGGGAGCAGCACAGATACGCAGTATTTT.

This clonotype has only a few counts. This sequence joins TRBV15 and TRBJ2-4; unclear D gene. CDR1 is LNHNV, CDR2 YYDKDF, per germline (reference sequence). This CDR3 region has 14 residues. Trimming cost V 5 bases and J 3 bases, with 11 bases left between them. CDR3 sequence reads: CATSFDIIKNIQYF. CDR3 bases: TGTGCCACCAGCTTCGATATTATCAAAAACATTCAGTACTTC.

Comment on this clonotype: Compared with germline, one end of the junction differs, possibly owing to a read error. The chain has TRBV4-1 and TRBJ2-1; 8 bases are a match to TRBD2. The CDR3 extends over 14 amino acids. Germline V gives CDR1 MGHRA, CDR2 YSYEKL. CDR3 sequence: CASSLGGDHNEQFF. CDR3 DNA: TGTGCCAGCAGCCTCGGGGGGGACCACAATGAGCAGTTCTTC.

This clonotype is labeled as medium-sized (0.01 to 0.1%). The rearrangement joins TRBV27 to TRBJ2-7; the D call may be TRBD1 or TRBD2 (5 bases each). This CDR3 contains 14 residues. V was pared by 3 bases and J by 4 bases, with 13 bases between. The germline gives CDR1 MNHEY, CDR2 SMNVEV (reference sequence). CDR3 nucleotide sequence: TGTGCCAGCAGTTTCCGGGACGGCACTTACGAGCAGTACTTC. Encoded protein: CASSFRDGTYEQYF.

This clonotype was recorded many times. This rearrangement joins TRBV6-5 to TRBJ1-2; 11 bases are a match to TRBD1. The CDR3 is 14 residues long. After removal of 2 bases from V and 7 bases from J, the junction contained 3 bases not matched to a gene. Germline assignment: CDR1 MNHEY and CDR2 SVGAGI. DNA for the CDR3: TGTGCCAGCAGTTACGGACAGGGGGCCCGTGGCTACACCTTC. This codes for CASSYGQGARGYTF.

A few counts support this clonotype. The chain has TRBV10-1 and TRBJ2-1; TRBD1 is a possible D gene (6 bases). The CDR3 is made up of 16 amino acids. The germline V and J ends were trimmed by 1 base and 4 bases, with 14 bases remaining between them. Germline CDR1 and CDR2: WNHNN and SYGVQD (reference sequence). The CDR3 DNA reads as TGCGCCAGCAGTGAGTGGGGGCAGCTACCTTACAATGAGCAGTTCTTC. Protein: CASSEWGQLPYNEQFF.

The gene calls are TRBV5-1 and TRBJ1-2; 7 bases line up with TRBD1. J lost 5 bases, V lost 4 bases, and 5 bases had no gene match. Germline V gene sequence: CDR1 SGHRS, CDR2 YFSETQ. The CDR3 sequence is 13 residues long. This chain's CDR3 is CASSQGEGYGYTF. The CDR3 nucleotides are TGCGCCAGCAGCCAGGGGGAGGGGTATGGCTACACCTTC.

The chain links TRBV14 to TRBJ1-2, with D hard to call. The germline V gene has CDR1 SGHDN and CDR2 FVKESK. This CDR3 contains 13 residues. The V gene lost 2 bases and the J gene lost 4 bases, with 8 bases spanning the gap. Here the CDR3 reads CASSQTVGYGYTF. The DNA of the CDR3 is TGTGCCAGCAGCCAAACGGTTGGCTATGGCTACACCTTC.

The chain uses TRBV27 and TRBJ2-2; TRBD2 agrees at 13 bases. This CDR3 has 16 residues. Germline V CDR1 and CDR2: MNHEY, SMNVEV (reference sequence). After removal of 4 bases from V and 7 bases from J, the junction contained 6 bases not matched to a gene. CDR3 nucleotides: TGTGCCAGCAGTTCGCCGGGACTAGCGGGATTCGGGGAGCTGTTTTTT. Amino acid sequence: CASSSPGLAGFGELFF.

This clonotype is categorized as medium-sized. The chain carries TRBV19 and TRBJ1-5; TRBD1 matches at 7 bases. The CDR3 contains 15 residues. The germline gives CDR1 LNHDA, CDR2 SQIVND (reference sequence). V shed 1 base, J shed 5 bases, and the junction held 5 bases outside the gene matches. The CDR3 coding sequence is TGTGCCAGTAGTATAGCGCTGGGACAGCATCAGCCCCAGCATTTT. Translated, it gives CASSIALGQHQPQHF.

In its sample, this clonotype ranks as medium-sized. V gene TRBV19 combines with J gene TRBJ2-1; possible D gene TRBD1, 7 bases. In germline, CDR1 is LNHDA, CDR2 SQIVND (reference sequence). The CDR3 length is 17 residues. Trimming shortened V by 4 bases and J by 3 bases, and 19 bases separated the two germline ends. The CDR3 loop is CASSTGQAAGSYNEQFF. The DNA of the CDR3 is TGTGCCAGTAGTACAGGACAGGCCGCCGGGAGCTACAATGAGCAGTTCTTC. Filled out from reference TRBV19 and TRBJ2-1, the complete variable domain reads DGGITQSPKYLFRKEGQNVTLSCEQNLNHDAMYWYRQDPGQGLRLIYYSQIVNDFQKGDIAEGYSVSREKKESFPLTVTSAQKNPTAFYLCASSTGQAAGSYNEQFFGPGTRLTVL.

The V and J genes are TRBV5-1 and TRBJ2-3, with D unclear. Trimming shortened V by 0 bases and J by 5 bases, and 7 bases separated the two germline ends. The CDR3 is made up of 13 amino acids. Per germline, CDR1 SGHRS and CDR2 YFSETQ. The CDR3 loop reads CASSLANQDTQYF. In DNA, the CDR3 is TGCGCCAGCAGCTTGGCGAACCAAGATACGCAGTATTTT.

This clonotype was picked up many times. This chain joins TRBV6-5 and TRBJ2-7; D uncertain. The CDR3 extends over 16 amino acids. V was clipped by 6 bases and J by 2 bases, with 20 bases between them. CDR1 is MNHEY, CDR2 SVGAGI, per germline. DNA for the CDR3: TGTGCCAGCAGGCCCGATCGACCCAACAAACCCTACGAGCAGTACTTC. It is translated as CASRPDRPNKPYEQYF.

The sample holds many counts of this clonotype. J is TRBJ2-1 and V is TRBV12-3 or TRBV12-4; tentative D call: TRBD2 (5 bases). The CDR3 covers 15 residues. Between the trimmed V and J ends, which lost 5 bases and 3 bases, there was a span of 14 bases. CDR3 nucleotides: TGTGCCAGCAGTGGACCCCGGGATAGCTACAATGAGCAGTTCTTC. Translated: CASSGPRDSYNEQFF.

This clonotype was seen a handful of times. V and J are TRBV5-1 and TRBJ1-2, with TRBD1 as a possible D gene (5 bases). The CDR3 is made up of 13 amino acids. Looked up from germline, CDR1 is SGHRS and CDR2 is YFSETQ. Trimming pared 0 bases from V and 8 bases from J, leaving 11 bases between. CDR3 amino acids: CASSLAARGGYTF. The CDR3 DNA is TGCGCCAGCAGCTTGGCCGCCCGGGGGGGCTACACCTTC.

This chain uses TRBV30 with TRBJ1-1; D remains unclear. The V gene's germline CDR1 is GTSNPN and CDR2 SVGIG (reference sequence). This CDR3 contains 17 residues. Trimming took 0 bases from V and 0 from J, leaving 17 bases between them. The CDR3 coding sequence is TGTGCCTGGAGTGTAAGTGTCTACGGACGGATGAACACTGAAGCTTTCTTT. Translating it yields CAWSVSVYGRMNTEAFF.

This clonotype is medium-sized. CDR3 residues: CASSSPVGGRSYNEQFF. The CDR3 bases are TGTGCCAGCAGCTCGCCAGTGGGAGGGCGATCCTACAATGAGCAGTTCTTC. The chain links TRBV11-1 to TRBJ2-1, with TRBD2 matching over 7 bases. The CDR3 is made up of 17 amino acids. Looked up from germline, CDR1 is SGHAT and CDR2 is FQDESV (reference sequence). Losses at the gene ends were 4 bases for V and 1 base for J; bases not matched to a gene: 10.

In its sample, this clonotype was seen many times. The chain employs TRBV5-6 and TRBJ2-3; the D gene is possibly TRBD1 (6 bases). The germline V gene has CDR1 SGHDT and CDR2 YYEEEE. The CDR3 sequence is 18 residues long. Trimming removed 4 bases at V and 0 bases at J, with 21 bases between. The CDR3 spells CASSAMLYRAPSTDTQYF. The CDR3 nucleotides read TGTGCCAGCAGCGCCATGTTATACAGGGCCCCCAGCACAGATACGCAGTATTTT.

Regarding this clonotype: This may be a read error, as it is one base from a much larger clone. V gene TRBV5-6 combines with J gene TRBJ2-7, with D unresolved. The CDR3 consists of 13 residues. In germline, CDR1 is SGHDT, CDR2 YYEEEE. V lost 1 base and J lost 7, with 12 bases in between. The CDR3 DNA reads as TGTGCCAGCAGCTTGAATCGGCTTATGGAGCAGTACTTC. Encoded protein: CASSLNRLMEQYF.

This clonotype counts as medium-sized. DNA for the CDR3: TGCAGCGTCGGGGGGTTGATTAAGGGACTAGCGGCCGGGGAGCTGTTTTTT. It codes for CSVGGLIKGLAAGELFF. The chain combines TRBV29-1 with TRBJ2-2; 11 bases fit TRBD2. The CDR3 runs to 17 residues. With 6 bases clipped from V and 6 bases from J, the junction kept 15 bases outside the gene matches. Germline V CDR1 and CDR2: SQVTM, ANQGSEA.

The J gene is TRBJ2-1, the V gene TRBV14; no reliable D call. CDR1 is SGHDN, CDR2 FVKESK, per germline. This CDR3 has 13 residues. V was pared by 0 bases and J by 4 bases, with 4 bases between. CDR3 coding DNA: TGTGCCAGCAGCCAAGAAGAGTACAATGAGCAGTTCTTC. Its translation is CASSQEEYNEQFF.

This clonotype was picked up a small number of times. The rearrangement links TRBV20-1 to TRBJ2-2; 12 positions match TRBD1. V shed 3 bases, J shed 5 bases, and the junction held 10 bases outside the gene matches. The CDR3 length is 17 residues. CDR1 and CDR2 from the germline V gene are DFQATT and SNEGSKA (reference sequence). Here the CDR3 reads CSARGMGQGARTGELFF. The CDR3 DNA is TGCAGTGCTAGGGGGATGGGACAGGGGGCGCGGACCGGGGAGCTGTTTTTT.

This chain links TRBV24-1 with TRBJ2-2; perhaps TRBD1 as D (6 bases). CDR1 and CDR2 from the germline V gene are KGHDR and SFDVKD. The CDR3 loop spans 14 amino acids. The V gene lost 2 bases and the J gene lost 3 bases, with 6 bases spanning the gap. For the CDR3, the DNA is TGTGCCACCAGTGATTACAGGGACACCGGGGAGCTGTTTTTT. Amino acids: CATSDYRDTGELFF.

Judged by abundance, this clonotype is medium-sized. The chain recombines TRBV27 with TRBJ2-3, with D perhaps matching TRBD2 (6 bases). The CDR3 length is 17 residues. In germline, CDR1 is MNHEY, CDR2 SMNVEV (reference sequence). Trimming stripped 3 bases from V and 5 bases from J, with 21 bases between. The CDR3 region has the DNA TGTGCCAGCAGTTTCGGTTGGGGCGTGCGGGAAGTAGATACGCAGTATTTT. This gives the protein CASSFGWGVREVDTQYF.

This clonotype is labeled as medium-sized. The chain's CDR3 is CASRPTSGREEQYF. The CDR3 region has the DNA TGTGCCAGTCGCCCGACTAGCGGGAGAGAGGAGCAGTACTTC. The genes are TRBV19 and TRBJ2-7; 12 nucleotides agree with TRBD2. Per germline, CDR1 LNHDA and CDR2 SQIVND (reference sequence). The CDR3 totals 14 residues. The trim removed 8 bases at V and 7 bases at J, leaving 9 bases unmatched.

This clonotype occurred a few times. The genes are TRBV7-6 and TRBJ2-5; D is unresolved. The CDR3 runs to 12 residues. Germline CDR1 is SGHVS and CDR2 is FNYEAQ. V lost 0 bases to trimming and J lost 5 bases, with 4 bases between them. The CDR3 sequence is CASSLAAETQYF. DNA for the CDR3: TGTGCCAGCAGCTTAGCGGCGGAGACCCAGTACTTC.

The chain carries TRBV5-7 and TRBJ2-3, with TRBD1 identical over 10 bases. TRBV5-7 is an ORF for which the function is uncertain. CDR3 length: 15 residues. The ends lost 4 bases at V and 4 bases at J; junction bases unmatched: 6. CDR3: CASSAGQGHADTQYF. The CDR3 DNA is TGTGCCAGCAGCGCGGGACAGGGGCACGCAGATACGCAGTATTTT.

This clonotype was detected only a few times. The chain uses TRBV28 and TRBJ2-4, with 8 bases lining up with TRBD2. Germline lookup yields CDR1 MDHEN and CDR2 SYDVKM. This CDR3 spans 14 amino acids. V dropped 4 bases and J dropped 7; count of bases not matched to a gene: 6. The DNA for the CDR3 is TGTGCCAGCAGTTCGCCGGGGGGGGACAACATTCAGTACTTC. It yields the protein CASSSPGGDNIQYF.

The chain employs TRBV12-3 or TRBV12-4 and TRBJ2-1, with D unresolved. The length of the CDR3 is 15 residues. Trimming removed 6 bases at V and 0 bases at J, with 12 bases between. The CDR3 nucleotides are TGTGCCAGCAGATCGACTGCCAGCTCCTACAATGAGCAGTTCTTC. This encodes CASRSTASSYNEQFF.